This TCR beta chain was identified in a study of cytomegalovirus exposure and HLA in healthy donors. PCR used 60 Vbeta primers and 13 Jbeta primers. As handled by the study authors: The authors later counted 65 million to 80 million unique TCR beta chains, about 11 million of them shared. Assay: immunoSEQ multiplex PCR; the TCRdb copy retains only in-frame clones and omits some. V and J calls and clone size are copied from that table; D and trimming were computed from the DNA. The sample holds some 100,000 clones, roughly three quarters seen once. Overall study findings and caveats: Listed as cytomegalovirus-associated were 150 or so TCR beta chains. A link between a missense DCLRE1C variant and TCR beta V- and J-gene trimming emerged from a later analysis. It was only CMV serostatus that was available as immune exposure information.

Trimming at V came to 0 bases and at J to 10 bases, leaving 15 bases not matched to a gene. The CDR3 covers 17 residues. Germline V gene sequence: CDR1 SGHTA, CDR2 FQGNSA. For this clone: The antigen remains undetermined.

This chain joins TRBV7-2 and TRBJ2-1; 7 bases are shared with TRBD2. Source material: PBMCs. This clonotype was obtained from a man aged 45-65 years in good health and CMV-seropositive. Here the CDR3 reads CASSLAPRRETPREQFF. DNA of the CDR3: TGTGCCAGCAGCTTAGCCCCCAGGCGGGAGACTCCCAGAGAGCAGTTCTTC.